The entry below gives a single T cell receptor (beta chain) sequence along with its context. As yet, its antigen is unknown. The data were taken from a study of T cell responses to AZD1222 COVID-19 vaccine. Study-level information: Both about-4-week and about-12-week second-dose recipients were combined.

The CDR3 is made up of 14 amino acids. Germline V gene lookup returns CDR1 SGHRS and CDR2 YFSETQ. V gave up 3 bases and J gave up 7 bases, with 16 bases separating them. Points from the study as a whole: The donor cohort was predominantly white British with a female majority, and clonal diversity may have been underestimated.

Sequenced by immunoSEQ multiplex PCR; TCRdb stores in-frame clones only, minus some. The sample holds 150,000 to 200,000 clones; around 92% are singletons and the top ten take approximately 1.5%. This receptor was obtained from an adult in good health. The genes are TRBV5-1 and TRBJ1-1; D unresolved. Sequencing used peripheral blood, obtained on day 0 of AZD1222 vaccination. DNA of the CDR3: TGCGCCAGCAGCTCTTTGGTCGGCCTCAATGAAGCTTTCTTT. Protein sequence: CASSSLVGLNEAFF. Full variable domain (missing parts from reference TRBV5-1 and TRBJ1-1): KAGVTQTPRYLIKTRGQQVTLSCSPISGHRSVSWYQQTPGQGLQFLFEYFSETQRNKGNFPGRFSGRQFSNSRSEMNVSTLELGDSALYLCASSSLVGLNEAFFGQGTRLTVV.